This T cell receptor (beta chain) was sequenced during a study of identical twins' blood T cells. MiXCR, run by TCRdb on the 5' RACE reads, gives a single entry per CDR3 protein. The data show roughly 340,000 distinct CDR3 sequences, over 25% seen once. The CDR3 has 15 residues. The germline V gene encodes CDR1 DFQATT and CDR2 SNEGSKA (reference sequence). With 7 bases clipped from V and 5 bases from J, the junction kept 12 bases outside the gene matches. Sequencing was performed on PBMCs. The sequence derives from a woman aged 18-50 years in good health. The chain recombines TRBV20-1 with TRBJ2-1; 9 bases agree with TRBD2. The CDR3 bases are TGCAGTGTAATTCATCTAGCGGGGTCGGACAATGAGCAGTTCTTC. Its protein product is CSVIHLAGSDNEQFF.